This TCR beta chain was recovered during a study of blood T cell repertoires in COVID-19. Looking at the study overall: PBMCs, B-cell-depleted T cells, or T cells were the source of the cDNA or gDNA that made up the material.

As handled by the study authors: Estimated nucleated cell counts came from reference gene primer amplification. Using immunoSEQ multiplex PCR, the repertoire was profiled, and TCRdb retains in-frame clones only, with some absent. V and J calls plus clone size are reproduced from that table; the DNA served to infer D and trimming. The table has 200,000 to 250,000 clones, roughly 84% seen once. In germline, CDR1 is SNHLY, CDR2 FYNNEI. V lost 2 bases and J lost 7, with 15 bases in between. The CDR3 is 15 amino acids. This sequence joins TRBV2 and TRBJ2-1, with D tentatively TRBD1 (6 bases). The sample consisted of peripheral blood. This sequence was found in a man aged 45-65 years who had recovered from COVID-19. CDR3 DNA sequence: TGTGCCAGCAGTGAAAGTGGGACAAGATATAATGAGCAGTTCTTC. Protein product: CASSESGTRYNEQFF.